This T cell receptor beta chain was profiled in a study of T cells after yellow fever vaccination. On the study more broadly: Preparation used SMART-Seq v4 Ultra Low Input for the low-cell-number fractions.

V lost 0 bases and J 2 bases, leaving 8 bases between the germline ends. Per germline, CDR1 MGHRA and CDR2 YSYEKL. CDR3 size: 14 residues. TCRdb reprocessed the 5' RACE reads via MiXCR and lists one record per CDR3 protein. Of about 50,000 distinct CDR3 sequences detected, approximately 6% appear once; the ten largest clones hold roughly 28%. This clonotype was picked up a small number of times. The material was PBMCs, either bulk or a sorted T-cell subset (CD4+, CD8+, memory, or dextramer-sorted; not recorded which), obtained on the day of the yellow fever booster vaccination. This sequence originates from a man aged 18 to 29 who received the YFV17D yellow fever vaccine. The chain couples TRBV4-1 to TRBJ2-7; D possibly uses TRBD1 or TRBD2 (6 bases each). CDR3 protein: CASSQEGGAYEQYF. DNA of the CDR3: TGCGCCAGCAGCCAAGAGGGGGGCGCCTACGAGCAGTACTTC.